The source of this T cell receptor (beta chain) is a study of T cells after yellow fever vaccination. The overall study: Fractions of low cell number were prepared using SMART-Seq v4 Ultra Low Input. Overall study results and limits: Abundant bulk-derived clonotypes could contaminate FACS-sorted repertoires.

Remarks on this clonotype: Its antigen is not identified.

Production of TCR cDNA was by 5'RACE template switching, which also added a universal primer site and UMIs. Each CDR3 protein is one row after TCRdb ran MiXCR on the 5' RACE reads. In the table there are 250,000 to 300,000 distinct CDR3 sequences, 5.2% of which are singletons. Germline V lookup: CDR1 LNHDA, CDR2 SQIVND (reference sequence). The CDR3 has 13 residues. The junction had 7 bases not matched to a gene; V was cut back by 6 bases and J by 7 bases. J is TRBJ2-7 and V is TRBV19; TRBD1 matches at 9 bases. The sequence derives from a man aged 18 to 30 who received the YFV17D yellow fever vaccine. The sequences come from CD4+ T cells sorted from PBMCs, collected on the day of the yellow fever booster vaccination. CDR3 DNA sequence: TGTGCCAGTAGCGGGACAGGGACTCGGGAGCAGTACTTC. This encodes CASSGTGTREQYF. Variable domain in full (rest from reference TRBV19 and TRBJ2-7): DGGITQSPKYLFRKEGQNVTLSCEQNLNHDAMYWYRQDPGQGLRLIYYSQIVNDFQKGDIAEGYSVSREKKESFPLTVTSAQKNPTAFYLCASSGTGTREQYFGPGTRLTVT.